Included here is one T cell receptor (beta chain) sequence, with context. The source of the sample is a study of blood T cell repertoires in COVID-19. Repertoires were generated with immunoSEQ multiplex PCR, while TCRdb's copy carries only in-frame clones and drops some. Among under 250,000 clones listed, roughly 85% were seen once. Per the germline V gene, CDR1 is SEHNR and CDR2 is FQNEAQ (reference sequence). Trimming took off 4 bases at V and 2 bases at J, with 12 bases between the two ends. The CDR3 has 14 residues. Sequenced input: PBMCs or T cells enriched from blood (not recorded which). V usage is TRBV7-9 and J usage is TRBJ2-7, with no clear D. The sequence was collected from a woman aged 45-65 years with acute COVID-19. CDR3: CASSYEAQTYEQYF. CDR3 DNA sequence: TGTGCCAGCAGCTACGAAGCCCAAACCTACGAGCAGTACTTC.